This T cell receptor (beta chain) derives from a study of shared clonotypes between healthy human individuals. General study results and limits: Across a handful of donors, naive CD4 shared roughly 5%, naive CD8 3% to 3.5%, memory CD4 roughly 2.1%, memory CD8 around 0.42%.

Trimming removed 4 bases from V and 8 bases from J, with 12 bases in between. Germline CDR1 and CDR2: SGHNT and YYREEE (reference sequence). The CDR3 contains 13 residues. The donors were all Caucasian adults (living in Nashville, Tennessee). With regard to this clone: Antigen: not known.

At the deep level, the assay was run. Each subset's genomic DNA was shared equally among a number of immunoSEQ plates. Assay used: immunoSEQ multiplex PCR; TCRdb lists only in-frame clones, some missing. The data hold 950,000 to 1,200,000 clones, with roughly 80% observed a single time. The chain employs TRBV5-4 and TRBJ1-4; D is unclear. The receptor's source is a man younger than 35 in good health. Some clones in this sample may be carry-over from other donors' samples. The sequenced sample was memory CD4+ T cells from PBMCs. The subset: CD45RA-negative fraction. CDR3 nucleotides: TGTGCCAGCAGCGTTGAAAGTCGGGAAAAACTGTTTTTT. It is translated as CASSVESREKLFF.